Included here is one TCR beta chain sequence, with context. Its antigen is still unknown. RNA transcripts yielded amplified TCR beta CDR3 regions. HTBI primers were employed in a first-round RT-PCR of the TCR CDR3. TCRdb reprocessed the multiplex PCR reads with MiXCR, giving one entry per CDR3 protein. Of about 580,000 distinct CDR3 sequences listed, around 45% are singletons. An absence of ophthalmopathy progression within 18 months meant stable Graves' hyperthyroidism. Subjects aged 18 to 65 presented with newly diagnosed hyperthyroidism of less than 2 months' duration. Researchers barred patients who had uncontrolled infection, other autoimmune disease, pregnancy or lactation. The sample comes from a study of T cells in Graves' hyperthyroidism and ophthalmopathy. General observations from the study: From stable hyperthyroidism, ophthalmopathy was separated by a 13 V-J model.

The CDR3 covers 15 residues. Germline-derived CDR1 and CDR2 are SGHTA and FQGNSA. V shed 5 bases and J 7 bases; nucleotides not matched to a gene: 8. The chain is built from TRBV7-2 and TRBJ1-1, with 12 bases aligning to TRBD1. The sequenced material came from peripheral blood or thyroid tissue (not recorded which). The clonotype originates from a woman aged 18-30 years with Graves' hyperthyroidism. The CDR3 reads CASSMQGQGAGEAFF. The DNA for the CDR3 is TGTGCCAGCAGCATGCAGGGACAGGGGGCGGGTGAAGCTTTCTTT.